The sample holds many counts of the clone carrying this T cell receptor beta chain. Its antigen is unknown. This sample was included in a study of neurological immune-mediated disorders. Findings and caveats of the study: Among 34 multiple sclerosis patients, phylogenetic grouping put the repertoires of 18 into a single related-CDR3 cluster, a possible signature. Expanded clones shared no identical CDR3 amino acid sequences across subjects, which suggested private TCR-beta repertoires in all groups.

Synthesis of cDNA was carried out by template-switch 5'RACE. The reaction used 10-nucleotide random UMIs. TCRdb called the 5' RACE reads again in MiXCR, with one record for every CDR3 protein. The table lists roughly 74,000 distinct CDR3 sequences, less than 5.5% of them singletons. The CDR3 totals 13 residues. The germline gives CDR1 LNHDA, CDR2 SQIVND (reference sequence). V lost 3 bases and J 8 bases, leaving 13 bases between the germline ends. The chain uses TRBV19 and TRBJ1-2; D is perhaps TRBD1 (6 bases). The receptor was derived from a man aged 18 to 30 with multiple sclerosis. Sequenced: PBMCs. CDR3 in DNA: TGTGCCAGTAGTATGGCCGGGACAAACGGCTACACCTTC. Translation gives CASSMAGTNGYTF.